The 16 T cell receptor beta chains presented below share a single source sample, sequenced in a study of blood T cells in healthy people across ages. A sample-barcoded 5' primer and a J-beta primer mix were used in a second PCR of about 6 to 11 cycles. In TCRdb, the 5' RACE reads were re-called with MiXCR into one record per CDR3 protein. The repertoire holds about 930,000 distinct CDR3 sequences, with almost 30% as singletons. These same records also appear under a second study, on T cells of mothers and their children.

The sequenced sample consisted of blood. The receptors stem from a woman between 40 and 50 years old in good health.

This clonotype was recorded once. Sequence at one end of the junction differs from germline and may be a read error. The chain joins TRBV7-6 to TRBJ2-5; TRBD1 matches at 9 bases. Germline CDR1 SGHVS, CDR2 FNYEAQ. CDR3 length equals 15 residues. CDR3 residues: CVSSLGQGRGETQYF. The CDR3 nucleotides read TGTGTCAGCAGCTTAGGACAGGGGCGGGGAGAGACCCAGTACTTC.

J is TRBJ1-1 and V is TRBV19, with unresolved D. The CDR3 is made up of 12 amino acids. Germline V gives CDR1 LNHDA, CDR2 SQIVND (reference sequence). V was shortened by 6 bases and J by 6 bases, with 11 bases between the two germline ends. The CDR3 protein is CASRSGKAEAFF. CDR3 in DNA: TGTGCCAGTAGATCCGGAAAGGCTGAAGCTTTCTTT.

V and J are TRBV4-3 and TRBJ1-1; the match to TRBD1 covers 10 bases. The CDR3 contains 15 residues. V dropped 5 bases and J dropped 5; count of bases not matched to a gene: 8. Looked up from germline, CDR1 is LGHNA and CDR2 is YSLEER. DNA for the CDR3: TGCGCCAGCAGCTTTCGGACAGGGGGTGAAACTGAAGCTTTCTTT. Translating it yields CASSFRTGGETEAFF.

The gene calls are TRBV18 and TRBJ2-5; D not resolved. TRBJ2-7 matches the DNA end more closely, so the J call is doubtful. CDR1 is KGHSH and CDR2 is LQKENI in the germline V gene. The CDR3 consists of 12 residues. CDR3 in DNA: TGTGCCAGCTCATCAACGAACTACGAGCAGTACTTC. It encodes CASSSTNYEQYF.

The chain uses TRBV30 and TRBJ2-1; no clear D. Judging by the DNA end, TRBJ2-7 fits better; the J call may be wrong. The germline gives CDR1 GTSNPN, CDR2 SVGIG (reference sequence). This CDR3 spans 12 amino acids. The CDR3 nucleotides read TGTGCCTGGAGTGCAACTGGATACGAGCAGTACTTC. Amino acids: CAWSATGYEQYF.

This clonotype was observed a few times. The chain is built from TRBV7-2 and TRBJ2-3; a possible D gene is TRBD2 (6 bases). This CDR3 region has 13 residues. From germline, CDR1 is SGHTA and CDR2 FQGNSA. Trimming cost V 11 bases and J 0 bases, with 12 bases left between them. The CDR3 sequence: CALGGESTDTQYF. The CDR3 coding sequence is TGTGCCCTGGGGGGAGAAAGCACAGATACGCAGTATTTT.

This rearrangement joins TRBV27 to TRBJ2-1, with 7 nucleotides matching TRBD1. V shed 4 bases, J shed 8 bases, and the junction held 11 bases outside the gene matches. Germline values: CDR1 MNHEY, CDR2 SMNVEV (reference sequence). This CDR3 region has 15 residues. The CDR3 nucleotides are TGTGCCAGCAGTTATCGGGACAGTGGCGTCGATGAGCAGTTCTTC. It specifies CASSYRDSGVDEQFF.

The V and J genes are TRBV12-3 or TRBV12-4 and TRBJ1-1, with D possibly matching TRBD1 (5 bases). There are 14 residues in the CDR3. V was clipped by 6 bases and J by 0 bases, with 11 bases between them. CDR3 sequence reads: CASSLRVMNTEAFF. CDR3 nucleotide sequence: TGTGCCAGCAGCCTCAGGGTTATGAACACTGAAGCTTTCTTT.

To note about this clonotype: This clone may be a read error of a much larger clone one base away. The chain has TRBV6-4 and TRBJ2-7, with D uncertain. CDR1 and CDR2 (germline): MRHNA, SNTAGT. CDR3 length: 11 residues. The CDR3 sequence: CTSREHYEQYF. CDR3 coding DNA: TGTACCAGCAGAGAACACTACGAGCAGTACTTC.

The J gene is TRBJ2-5, the V gene TRBV2; D is possibly TRBD2 (7 bases). Trimming took 3 bases from V and 5 from J, leaving 13 bases between them. Germline CDR1 is SNHLY and CDR2 is FYNNEI. CDR3 size: 14 residues. The CDR3 DNA sequence: TGTGCCAGCAGTGAGAGGGGGGGCGGGGAGACCCAGTACTTC. It translates to CASSERGGGETQYF.

This clonotype has a count of ten or more. The V gene is TRBV30, the J gene TRBJ2-7; D unresolved. V dropped 3 bases and J dropped 2 bases, with 11 bases sitting between them. Looked up from germline, CDR1 is GTSNPN and CDR2 is SVGIG (reference sequence). This CDR3 comprises 13 residues. The CDR3 region has the DNA TGTGCCTGGAGGGAGACTTCGACCTACGAGCAGTACTTC. It yields the protein CAWRETSTYEQYF.

This clonotype was detected a few times. One end of the junction fails to match germline, which may point to a read error. V usage is TRBV5-6 and J usage is TRBJ1-2, with 8 bases fitting TRBD1. Germline values: CDR1 SGHDT, CDR2 YYEEEE. This CDR3 has 14 residues. CDR3 protein: CASSLDRDGYGYTF. The CDR3, as DNA: TGTGCCAGCAGTTTGGACAGGGATGGCTATGGCTACACCTTC.

This clonotype was recorded many times. The V gene is TRBV5-6, the J gene TRBJ1-2; no clear D. This CDR3 contains 15 residues. V lost 0 bases and J 5 bases, leaving 14 bases between the germline ends. Germline V lookup: CDR1 SGHDT, CDR2 YYEEEE. CDR3 DNA sequence: TGTGCCAGCAGCTTGGCCGGGCAGCTAACTTATGGCTACACCTTC. Translating it yields CASSLAGQLTYGYTF.

This clonotype has just a few counts. At one end, the junction sequence differs from germline, possibly due to a read error. The chain links TRBV4-1 to TRBJ1-5; D is uncertain. The germline CDR1 and CDR2 sequences are MGHRA and YSYEKL. The CDR3 totals 8 residues. CDR3: CASSQEAF. In DNA form, the CDR3 reads TGCGCCAGCAGCCAAGAAGCATTT.

This clonotype has a handful of counts. J is TRBJ2-7 and V is TRBV29-1; 7 bases are a match to TRBD1. CDR3 length: 11 residues. Losses at the gene ends were 5 bases for V and 3 bases for J; bases not matched to a gene: 1. Germline assignment: CDR1 SQVTM and CDR2 ANQGSEA. The DNA for the CDR3 is TGCAGCGTTCACAGGGGCTACGAGCAGTACTTC. It codes for CSVHRGYEQYF.

The chain combines TRBV2 with TRBJ2-7; 11 nucleotides align to TRBD1. Germline CDR1 is SNHLY and CDR2 is FYNNEI. The CDR3 length is 13 residues. V lost 7 bases and J lost 4; bases outside the gene matches: 3. CDR3 nucleotide sequence: TGTGCCAGCATTGGGACAGGGGGTTACGAGCAGTACGTC. Its translation is CASIGTGGYEQYV.